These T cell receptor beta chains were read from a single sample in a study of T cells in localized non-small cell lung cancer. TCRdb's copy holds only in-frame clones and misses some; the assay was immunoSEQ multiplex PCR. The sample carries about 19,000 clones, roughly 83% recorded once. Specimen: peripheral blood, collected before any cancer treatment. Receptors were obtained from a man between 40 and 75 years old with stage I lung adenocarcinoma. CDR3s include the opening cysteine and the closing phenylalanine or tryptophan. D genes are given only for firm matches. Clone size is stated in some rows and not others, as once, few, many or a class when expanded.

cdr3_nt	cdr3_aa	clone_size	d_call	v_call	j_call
TGTGCCAGCAGACCTGATGACAGGAATTGGTCACCCCTCCACTTT	CASRPDDRNWSPLHF	medium-sized	.	TRBV28	TRBJ1-6
TGTGCCAGCAGCCCCCCGGGAGAGTGGAATGAGCAGTTCTTC	CASSPPGEWNEQFF	.	.	TRBV7-3	TRBJ2-1
TGTGCCAGCAGTGAAGAACTAGCGAAATACAATGAGCAGTTCTTC	CASSEELAKYNEQFF	.	TRBD2	TRBV2	TRBJ2-1
TGCGCCAGCAGCTTGGCCACGTCTAGGGGAACAGAGACCCAGTACTTC	CASSLATSRGTETQYF	.	.	TRBV5-1	TRBJ2-5
TGTGCCAGCAGTTTGGGCAGGGGGCGCCCCCCTAATGGCTACACCTTC	CASSLGRGRPPNGYTF	once	TRBD1	TRBV28	TRBJ1-2
TGTGCCAGCAGCCCCCAGGGCGGAAATCAGCCCCAGCATTTT	CASSPQGGNQPQHF	.	.	TRBV27	TRBJ1-5
TGTGCCAGCAGTGTCGGGGTCACCGGGGAGCTGTTTTTT	CASSVGVTGELFF	few	.	TRBV28	TRBJ2-2
TGTGCCAGCAGCCCAAAGCAGAATGGCTACACCTTC	CASSPKQNGYTF	.	.	TRBV7-2	TRBJ1-2
TGTGCCAGCAGTTACGGGACAGGGGGTTCGGATACGCAGTATTTT	CASSYGTGGSDTQYF	.	TRBD1	TRBV6-5	TRBJ2-3
TGCAGCGTCTCCGGACAGGGAAAGGGCCAAGAGACCCAGTACTTC	CSVSGQGKGQETQYF	.	TRBD1	TRBV29-1	TRBJ2-5
TGTGCCAGCAGTGAAGGAGGGTTCAGCCATGGCTACACCTTC	CASSEGGFSHGYTF	.	.	TRBV6-1	TRBJ1-2
TGCGCCAGCAGCGACGACGGAGACCCCACAGATACGCAGTATTTT	CASSDDGDPTDTQYF	medium-sized	.	TRBV4-1	TRBJ2-3
TGTGCCAGCAGTCCTCAAGGTGGGACTCATAATGAAAAACTGTTTTTT	CASSPQGGTHNEKLFF	few	.	TRBV28	TRBJ1-4
TGTGCCAGCAGCCTGGGGACTAGCGGGAGGTCCAACGTCCTGACTTTC	CASSLGTSGRSNVLTF	.	TRBD2	TRBV2	TRBJ2-6
TGTGCCAGCAGTTCTTTACAGCGGGAGGGCCTGGGGGAGACCCAGTACTTC	CASSSLQREGLGETQYF	few	TRBD2	TRBV27	TRBJ2-5
TGTGCCACCAGCAGAGAAGCGGGGGGGGCAGAGACCCAGTACTTC	CATSREAGGAETQYF	.	TRBD2	TRBV15	TRBJ2-5
TGCGCCAGCAGCGCGACGACTAGCGGTCATTTGGGGTCCCAGTACTTC	CASSATTSGHLGSQYF	.	TRBD2	TRBV5-1	TRBJ2-5
TGTGCCAGCAGCTTCGGCATCTATAATTCACCCCTCCACTTT	CASSFGIYNSPLHF	.	.	TRBV7-9	TRBJ1-6
TGTGCCAGCAGCTTGGAGTTGGCCCAGTACTTC	CASSLELAQYF	.	.	TRBV7-2	TRBJ2-5
TGTGCCAGCAGCGAAACTAGCGGGAGCTACGAGCAGTACTTC	CASSETSGSYEQYF	.	TRBD2	TRBV9	TRBJ2-7
TGTGCCAGCAGCTTCGCGTTAACCCAAAATGAGCAGTTCTTC	CASSFALTQNEQFF	.	.	TRBV7-9	TRBJ2-1
TGTGCCAGCAGTATGGGACTAGCGGACACAGATACGCAGTATTTT	CASSMGLADTDTQYF	.	TRBD2	TRBV2	TRBJ2-3
TGTGCCAGCACAAACGACGATCGGTCTTATGGCTACACCTTC	CASTNDDRSYGYTF	few	.	TRBV2	TRBJ1-2
TGTGCCATCAGCCGGACGAACTACGAGCAGTACTTC	CAISRTNYEQYF	.	.	TRBV10-3	TRBJ2-7
TGCGCCAGCAGCCAAGATTATGGAGGGTCGGACACTGAAGCTTTCTTT	CASSQDYGGSDTEAFF	.	.	TRBV4-1	TRBJ1-1
TGTGCCAGTCTCGCGCAGGGAAGCAACTATGGCTACACCTTC	CASLAQGSNYGYTF	.	.	TRBV13	TRBJ1-2
TGTGCCACCACGGGACACGGTTACAATGAGCAGTTCTTC	CATTGHGYNEQFF	few	.	TRBV19	TRBJ2-1
TGTGCCAGCGGAAATGGGGAGACCCAGTACTTC	CASGNGETQYF	.	.	TRBV7-3	TRBJ2-5
TGTGCCAGCAGTGAAGGTATGGAGCACACCATATATTTT	CASSEGMEHTIYF	.	.	TRBV6-1	TRBJ1-3
TGTGCCAGCAGTGTCGTCTGGGGCACAGATACGCAGTATTTT	CASSVVWGTDTQYF	.	.	TRBV6-1	TRBJ2-3
TGTGCCAGCAGCGTGGGGCTTTGGGATACGCAGTATTTT	CASSVGLWDTQYF	.	.	TRBV9	TRBJ2-3
TGTGCCAGCAGCGCAAGCGGGAGGGCCTACTACGAGCAGTACTTC	CASSASGRAYYEQYF	once	TRBD2	TRBV7-8	TRBJ2-7
TGTGCCAGCAGTTTTAGCGGGAGTGGTTACGAGCAGTACTTC	CASSFSGSGYEQYF	once	TRBD2	TRBV7-8	TRBJ2-7
TGTGCCAGCAATGACAGGGGCTTCAGCTCCTACGAGCAGTACTTC	CASNDRGFSSYEQYF	once	TRBD1	TRBV6-1	TRBJ2-7
TGTGCCAGCAGTACCATATCCGGACAGGGTTTGAGGTACGAGCAGTACTTC	CASSTISGQGLRYEQYF	.	TRBD1	TRBV28	TRBJ2-7
TGTGCCAGCAGCTTAGACGGGGCTAATTCACCCCTCCACTTT	CASSLDGANSPLHF	.	.	TRBV7-2	TRBJ1-6
TGTGCCAGCAGCCCGGGAGGTTCCACAGATACGCAGTATTTT	CASSPGGSTDTQYF	.	TRBD2	TRBV5-6	TRBJ2-3
TGCGCCAGCAGCTGGACCGGGACAGGGTATGAGCAGTTCTTC	CASSWTGTGYEQFF	.	TRBD1	TRBV5-1	TRBJ2-1
TGTGCCAGTAGTAGGCCGGGACGGACGAACACCGAAGCTTTCTTT	CASSRPGRTNTEAFF	once	.	TRBV19	TRBJ1-1
TGCGCCAGCAGCCAAGATCCGGCCAGCACAGATACGCAGTATTTT	CASSQDPASTDTQYF	.	.	TRBV4-1	TRBJ2-3
TGTGCCAGCAGTGTCGACGTATCGGCGCAGTATTTT	CASSVDVSAQYF	.	.	TRBV28	TRBJ2-3
TGTGCCAGCAGTTCTGTTGTTTCCTCTGGGGCCAACGTCCTGACTTTC	CASSSVVSSGANVLTF	.	.	TRBV28	TRBJ2-6
TGTGCCAGCAGCTCCGAGACAGGGGCGAACACCGGGGAGCTGTTTTTT	CASSSETGANTGELFF	.	TRBD1	TRBV7-9	TRBJ2-2
TGTGCCAGCAGCCACCCCCAGGGTGTCACAGATACGCAGTATTTT	CASSHPQGVTDTQYF	.	.	TRBV7-8	TRBJ2-3
TGTGCCAGCAGTTTCAGCCCCAGGGGGCATCAAGAGACCCAGTACTTC	CASSFSPRGHQETQYF	.	TRBD1	TRBV2	TRBJ2-5
TGTGCCAGCAGTTACGGGACAGGGGGCGAGCAGTACTTC	CASSYGTGGEQYF	.	TRBD1	TRBV6-6	TRBJ2-7
TGTGCCAGCACCTCTAGGCTAGCGGACCAAGAGACCCAGTACTTC	CASTSRLADQETQYF	.	TRBD2	TRBV7-9	TRBJ2-5
TGTGCCAGCAGTTCGGACATTATCAGCGGCTACACCTTC	CASSSDIISGYTF	.	.	TRBV27	TRBJ1-2